A single T cell receptor beta chain is shown here with its context. These data come from a study of control samples from healthy donors and cancer patients. The data were produced by immunoSEQ multiplex PCR, yet TCRdb's version contains in-frame clones alone and is incomplete. The sample carries 150,000 to 190,000 clones, more than 85% recorded once. There are 12 residues in the CDR3. V dropped 5 bases and J dropped 4 bases, with 9 bases sitting between them. Germline V lookup: CDR1 SNHLY, CDR2 FYNNEI. This sequence originates from a man between 50 and 59 years old in good health. The sample was blood. The V and J genes are TRBV2 and TRBJ2-7, with D maybe TRBD2 (5 bases). The CDR3 loop reads CASSSRGYEQYF. Written as DNA, the CDR3 is TGTGCCAGCAGTTCCCGGGGATACGAGCAGTACTTC.